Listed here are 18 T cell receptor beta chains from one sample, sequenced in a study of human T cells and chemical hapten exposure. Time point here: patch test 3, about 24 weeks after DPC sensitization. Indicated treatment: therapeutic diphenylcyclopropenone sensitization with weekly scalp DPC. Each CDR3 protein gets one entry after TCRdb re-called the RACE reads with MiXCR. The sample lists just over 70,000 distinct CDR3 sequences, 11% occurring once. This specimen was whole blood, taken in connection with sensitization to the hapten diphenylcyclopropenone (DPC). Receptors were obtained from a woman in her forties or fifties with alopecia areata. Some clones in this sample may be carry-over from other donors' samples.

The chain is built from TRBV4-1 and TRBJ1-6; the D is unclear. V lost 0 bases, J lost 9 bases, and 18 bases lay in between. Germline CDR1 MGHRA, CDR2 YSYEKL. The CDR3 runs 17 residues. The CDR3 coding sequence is TGCGCCAGCAGCCAAGACTGGGCGGATCTCTCGGTTTCACCCCTCCACTTT. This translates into CASSQDWADLSVSPLHF.

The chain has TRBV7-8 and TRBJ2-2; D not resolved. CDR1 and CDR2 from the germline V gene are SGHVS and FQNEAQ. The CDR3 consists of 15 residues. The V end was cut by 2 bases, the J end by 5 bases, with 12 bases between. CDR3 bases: TGTGCCAGCAGCTTAACGGCTGATATGACCGGGGAGCTGTTTTTT. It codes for CASSLTADMTGELFF.

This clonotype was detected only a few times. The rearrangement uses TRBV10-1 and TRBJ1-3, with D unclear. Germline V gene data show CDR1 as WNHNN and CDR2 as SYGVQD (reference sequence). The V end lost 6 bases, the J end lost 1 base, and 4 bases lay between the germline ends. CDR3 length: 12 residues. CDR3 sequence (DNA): TGCGCCAGCAGGGGATCTGGAAACACCATATATTTT. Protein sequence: CASRGSGNTIYF.

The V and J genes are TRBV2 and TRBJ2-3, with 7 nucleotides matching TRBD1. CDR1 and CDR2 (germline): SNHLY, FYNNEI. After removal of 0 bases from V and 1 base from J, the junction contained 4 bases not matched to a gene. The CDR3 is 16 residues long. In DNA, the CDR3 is TGTGCCAGCAGTGAAGCGCGGCAGGGGGGCACAGATACGCAGTATTTT. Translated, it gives CASSEARQGGTDTQYF.

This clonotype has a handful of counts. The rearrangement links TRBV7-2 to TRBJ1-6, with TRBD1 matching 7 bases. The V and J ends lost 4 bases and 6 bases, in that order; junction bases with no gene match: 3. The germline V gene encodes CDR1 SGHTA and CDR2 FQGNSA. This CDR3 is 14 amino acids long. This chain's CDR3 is CASSSRQGNSPLHF. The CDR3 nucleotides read TGTGCCAGCAGCTCCCGACAGGGTAATTCACCCCTCCACTTT. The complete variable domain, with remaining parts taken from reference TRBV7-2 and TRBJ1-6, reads GAGVSQSPSNKVTEKGKDVELRCDPISGHTALYWYRQSLGQGLEFLIYFQGNSAPDKSGLPSDRFSAERTGGSVSTLTIQRTQQEDSAVYLCASSSRQGNSPLHFGNGTRLTVT.

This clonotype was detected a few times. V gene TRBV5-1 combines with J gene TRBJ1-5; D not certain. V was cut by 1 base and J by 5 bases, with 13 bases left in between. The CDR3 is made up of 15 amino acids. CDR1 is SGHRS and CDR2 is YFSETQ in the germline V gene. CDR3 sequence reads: CASSLMSGTDQPQHF. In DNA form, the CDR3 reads TGCGCCAGCAGCTTGATGTCAGGTACTGATCAGCCCCAGCATTTT.

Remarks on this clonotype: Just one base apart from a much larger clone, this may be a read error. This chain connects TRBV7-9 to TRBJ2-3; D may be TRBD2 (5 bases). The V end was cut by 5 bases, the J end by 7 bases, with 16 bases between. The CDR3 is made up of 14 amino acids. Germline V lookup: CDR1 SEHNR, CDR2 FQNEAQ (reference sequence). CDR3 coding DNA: TGTGCCAGCAGCCCGACTAATTGGGCAAATACGCAGTATTTT. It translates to CASSPTNWANTQYF.

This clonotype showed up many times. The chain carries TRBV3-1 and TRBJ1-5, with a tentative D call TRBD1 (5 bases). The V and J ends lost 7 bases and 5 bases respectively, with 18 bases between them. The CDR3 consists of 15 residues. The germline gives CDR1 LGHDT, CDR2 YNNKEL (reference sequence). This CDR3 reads CASTTGSDPHQPQHF. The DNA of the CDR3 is TGTGCCAGCACCACAGGTTCGGATCCGCATCAGCCCCAGCATTTT.

As DNA, the CDR3 is TGTGCCAGCAGTCCCCGCAGGGCCTACGAGCAGTACTTC. Its protein product is CASSPRRAYEQYF. This chain connects TRBV12-3 or TRBV12-4 to TRBJ2-7, with D possibly TRBD1 on 5 matching bases. V was clipped by 5 bases and J by 2 bases, with 10 bases between them. This CDR3 is 13 amino acids long.

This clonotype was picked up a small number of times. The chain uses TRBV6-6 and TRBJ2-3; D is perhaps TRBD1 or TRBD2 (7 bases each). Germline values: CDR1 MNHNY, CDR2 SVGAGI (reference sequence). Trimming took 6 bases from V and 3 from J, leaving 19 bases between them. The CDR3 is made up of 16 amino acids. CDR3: CASSPQGGLITDTQYF. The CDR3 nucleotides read TGTGCCAGCAGCCCCCAGGGGGGGCTTATAACAGATACGCAGTATTTT.

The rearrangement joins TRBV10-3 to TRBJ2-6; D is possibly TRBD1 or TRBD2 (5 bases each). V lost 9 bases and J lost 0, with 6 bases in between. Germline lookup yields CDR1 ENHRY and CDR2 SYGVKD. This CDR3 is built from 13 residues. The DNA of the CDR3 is TGTGCCATGGGGGTCTCTGGGGCCAACGTCCTGACTTTC. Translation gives CAMGVSGANVLTF.

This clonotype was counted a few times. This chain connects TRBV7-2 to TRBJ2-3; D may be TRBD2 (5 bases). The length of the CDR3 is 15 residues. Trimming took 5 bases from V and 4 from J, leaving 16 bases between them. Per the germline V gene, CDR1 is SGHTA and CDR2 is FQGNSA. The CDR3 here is CASSPMSLGADTQYF. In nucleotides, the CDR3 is TGTGCCAGCAGCCCTATGTCCCTCGGGGCAGATACGCAGTATTTT.

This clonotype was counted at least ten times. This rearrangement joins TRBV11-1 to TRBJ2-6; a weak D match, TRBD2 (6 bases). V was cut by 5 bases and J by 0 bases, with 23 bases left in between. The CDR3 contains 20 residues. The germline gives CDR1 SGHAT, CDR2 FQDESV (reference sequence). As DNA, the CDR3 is TGTGCCAGCAGCGCAGAGGTCCCGGGACTGGGGAGCTCTGGGGCCAACGTCCTGACTTTC. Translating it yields CASSAEVPGLGSSGANVLTF.

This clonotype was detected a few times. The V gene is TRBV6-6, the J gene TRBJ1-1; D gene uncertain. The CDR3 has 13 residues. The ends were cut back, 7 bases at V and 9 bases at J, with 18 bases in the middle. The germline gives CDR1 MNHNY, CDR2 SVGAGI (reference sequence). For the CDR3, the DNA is TGTGCCAGCACCACTCACCGGTCCCCCCAAGCTTTCTTT. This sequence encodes CASTTHRSPQAFF.

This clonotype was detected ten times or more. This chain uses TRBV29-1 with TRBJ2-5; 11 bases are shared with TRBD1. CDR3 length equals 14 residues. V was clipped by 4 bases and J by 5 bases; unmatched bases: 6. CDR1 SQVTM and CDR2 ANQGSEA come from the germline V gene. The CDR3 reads CSVGRTGGMETQYF. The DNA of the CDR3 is TGCAGCGTTGGGAGGACAGGGGGCATGGAGACCCAGTACTTC.

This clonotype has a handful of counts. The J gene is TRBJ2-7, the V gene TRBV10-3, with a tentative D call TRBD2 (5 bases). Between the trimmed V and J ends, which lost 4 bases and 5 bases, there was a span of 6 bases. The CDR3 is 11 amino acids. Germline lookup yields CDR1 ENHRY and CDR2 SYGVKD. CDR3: CAISAGNEQYF. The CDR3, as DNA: TGTGCCATCAGTGCGGGAAACGAGCAGTACTTC.

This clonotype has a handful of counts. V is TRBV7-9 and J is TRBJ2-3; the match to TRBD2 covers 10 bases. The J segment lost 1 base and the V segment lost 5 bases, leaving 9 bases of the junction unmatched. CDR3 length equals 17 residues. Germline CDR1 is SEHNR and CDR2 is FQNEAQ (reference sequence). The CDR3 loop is CASSLKSSGGGTDTQYF. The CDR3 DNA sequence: TGTGCCAGCAGCCTAAAGTCTAGCGGGGGCGGCACAGATACGCAGTATTTT.

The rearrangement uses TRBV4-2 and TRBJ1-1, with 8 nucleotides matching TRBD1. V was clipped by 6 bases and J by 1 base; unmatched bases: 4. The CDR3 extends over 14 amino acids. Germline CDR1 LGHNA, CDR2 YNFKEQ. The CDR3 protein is CASRMGQANTEAFF. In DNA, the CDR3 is TGTGCCAGCAGGATGGGACAGGCGAACACTGAAGCTTTCTTT.